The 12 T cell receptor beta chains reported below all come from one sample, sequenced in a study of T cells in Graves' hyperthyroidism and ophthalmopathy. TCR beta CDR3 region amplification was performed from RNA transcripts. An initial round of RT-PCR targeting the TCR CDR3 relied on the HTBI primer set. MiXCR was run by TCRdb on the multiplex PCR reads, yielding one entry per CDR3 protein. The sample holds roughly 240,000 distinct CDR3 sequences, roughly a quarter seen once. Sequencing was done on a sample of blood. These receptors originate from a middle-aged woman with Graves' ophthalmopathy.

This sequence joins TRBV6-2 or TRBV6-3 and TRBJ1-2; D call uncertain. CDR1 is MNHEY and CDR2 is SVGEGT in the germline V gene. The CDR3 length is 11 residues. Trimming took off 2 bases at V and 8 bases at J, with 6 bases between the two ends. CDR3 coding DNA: TGTGCCAGCAGTTACGGTTTAGGCTACACCTTC. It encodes CASSYGLGYTF.

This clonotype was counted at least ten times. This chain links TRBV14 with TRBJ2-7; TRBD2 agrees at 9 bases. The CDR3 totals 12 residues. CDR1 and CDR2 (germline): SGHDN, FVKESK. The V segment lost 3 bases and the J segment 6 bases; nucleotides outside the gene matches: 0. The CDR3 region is CASSQTSGEQYF. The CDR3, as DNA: TGTGCCAGCAGCCAGACTAGCGGCGAGCAGTACTTC.

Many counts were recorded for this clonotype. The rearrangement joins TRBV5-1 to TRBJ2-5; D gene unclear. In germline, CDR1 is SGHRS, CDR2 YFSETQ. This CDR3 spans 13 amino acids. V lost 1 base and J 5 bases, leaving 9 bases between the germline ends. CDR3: CASSLTMMETQYF. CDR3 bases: TGCGCCAGCAGCTTGACGATGATGGAGACCCAGTACTTC.

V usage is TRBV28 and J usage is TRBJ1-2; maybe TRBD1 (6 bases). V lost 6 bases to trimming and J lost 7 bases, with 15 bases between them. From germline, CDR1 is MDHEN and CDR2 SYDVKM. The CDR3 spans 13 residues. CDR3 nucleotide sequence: TGTGCCAGCAGCCTCGTAGAGGGGGGTGGCTACACCTTC. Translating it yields CASSLVEGGGYTF.

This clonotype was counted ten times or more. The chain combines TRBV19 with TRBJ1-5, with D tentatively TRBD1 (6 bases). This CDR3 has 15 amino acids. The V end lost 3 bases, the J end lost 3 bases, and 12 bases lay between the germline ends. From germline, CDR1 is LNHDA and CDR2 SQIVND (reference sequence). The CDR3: CASSMGGRFNQPQHF. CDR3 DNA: TGTGCCAGTAGTATGGGGGGGCGCTTCAATCAGCCCCAGCATTTT.

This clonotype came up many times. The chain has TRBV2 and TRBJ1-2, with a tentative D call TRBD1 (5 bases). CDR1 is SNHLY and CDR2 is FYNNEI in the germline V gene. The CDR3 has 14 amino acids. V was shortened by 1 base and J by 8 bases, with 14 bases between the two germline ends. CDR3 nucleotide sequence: TGTGCCAGCAGTGAAGTGCTGAGGGGTAGGGGCTACACCTTC. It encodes CASSEVLRGRGYTF.

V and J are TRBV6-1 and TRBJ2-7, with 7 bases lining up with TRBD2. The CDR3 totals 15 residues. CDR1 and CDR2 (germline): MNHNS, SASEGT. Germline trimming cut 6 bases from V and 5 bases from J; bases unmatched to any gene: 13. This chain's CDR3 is CASSVVGGGPDEQYF. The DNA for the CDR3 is TGTGCCAGCAGCGTAGTCGGGGGAGGGCCGGACGAGCAGTACTTC.

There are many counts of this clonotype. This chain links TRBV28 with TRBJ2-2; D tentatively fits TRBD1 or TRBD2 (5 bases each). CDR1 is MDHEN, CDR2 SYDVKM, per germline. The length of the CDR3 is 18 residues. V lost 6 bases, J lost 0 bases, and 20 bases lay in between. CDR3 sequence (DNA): TGTGCCAGCAGCTTAAGAGCCCGGGACGTTGCGAACACCGGGGAGCTGTTTTTT. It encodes CASSLRARDVANTGELFF.

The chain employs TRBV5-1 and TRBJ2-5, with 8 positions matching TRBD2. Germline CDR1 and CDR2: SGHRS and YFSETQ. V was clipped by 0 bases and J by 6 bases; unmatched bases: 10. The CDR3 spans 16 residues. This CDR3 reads CASSLGAGGRLKTQYF. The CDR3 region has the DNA TGCGCCAGCAGCTTGGGTGCGGGAGGAAGGCTAAAGACCCAGTACTTC.

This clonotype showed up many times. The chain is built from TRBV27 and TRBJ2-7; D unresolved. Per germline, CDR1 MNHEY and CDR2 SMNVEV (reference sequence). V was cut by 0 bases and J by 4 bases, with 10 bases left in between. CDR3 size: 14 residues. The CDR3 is CASSLSAGPYEQYF. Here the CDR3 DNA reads TGTGCCAGCAGTTTATCGGCAGGACCATACGAGCAGTACTTC.

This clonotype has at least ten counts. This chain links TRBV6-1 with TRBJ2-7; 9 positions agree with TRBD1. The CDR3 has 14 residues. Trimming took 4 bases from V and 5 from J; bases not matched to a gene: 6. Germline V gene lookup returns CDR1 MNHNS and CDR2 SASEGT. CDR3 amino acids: CASSVRDRDHEQYF. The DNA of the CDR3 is TGTGCCAGCAGTGTTCGGGACAGGGATCACGAGCAGTACTTC.

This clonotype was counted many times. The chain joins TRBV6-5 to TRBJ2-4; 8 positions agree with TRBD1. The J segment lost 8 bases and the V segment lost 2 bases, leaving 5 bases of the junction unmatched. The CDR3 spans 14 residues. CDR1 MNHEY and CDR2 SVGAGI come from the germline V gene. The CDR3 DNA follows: TGTGCCAGCAGTTACCAGGGGGCCTCGTACATTCAGTACTTC. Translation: CASSYQGASYIQYF.